This T cell receptor (beta chain) was retrieved from a study of persistence of HIV-infected CD4 T cells. This clone came up a few times. The antigen remains undetermined. Nonspecific anti-CD3/anti-CD28 bead stimulation represents the broad CD4+ T cell repertoire. CD4+ T cells upregulating both CD40 ligand and CD69 were sorted as responding cells. Sequencing used immunoSEQ version 4 in survey mode. Clones were read by immunoSEQ multiplex PCR, and TCRdb kept only the in-frame ones, dropping some. The repertoire includes tens of thousands of clones, roughly 90% of them detected once, and about 0.46% sits in the top ten. This specimen was CD4+ T cells sorted from PBMCs after 18-hour stimulation, taken from a patient who received antiretroviral therapy. This receptor was obtained from an adult woman with HIV who was CMV-seropositive.

CDR3: CASADRGSSPLHF. The CDR3 region has the DNA TGCGCCAGCGCGGACAGAGGCTCCTCACCCCTCCACTTT. This chain uses TRBV4-1 with TRBJ1-6, with D possibly being TRBD1 (6 bases). V was trimmed by 8 bases and J by 10 bases, leaving 15 bases between them. In germline, CDR1 is MGHRA, CDR2 YSYEKL. The CDR3 spans 13 residues.